This T cell receptor beta chain emerged from a study of human T cells and chemical hapten exposure. Germline loops: CDR1 PRHDT, CDR2 FYEKMQ (reference sequence). The V end was cut by 8 bases, the J end by 4 bases, with 15 bases between. The CDR3 covers 13 residues. It was the library that attached unique molecular identifiers to individual cDNA molecules. TCRdb processed the RACE reads anew with MiXCR; each CDR3 protein has one entry. Counted here are 100,000 to 150,000 distinct CDR3 sequences, around 13% occurring once; the ten biggest clones make up roughly 0.92%. This clonotype was observed many times. Indicated time point: patch test 1, 2 weeks after DPC sensitization. This sample's treatment: therapeutic diphenylcyclopropenone sensitization with weekly scalp DPC.

The rearrangement uses TRBV13 and TRBJ2-7, with D possibly matching TRBD2 (5 bases). The sample consisted of whole blood, taken in connection with sensitization to the hapten diphenylcyclopropenone (DPC). The source is a man between 18 and 29 years old with alopecia areata. Some clones in this sample may be carry-over from other donors' samples. The CDR3 bases are TGTGCCAGCGTCCTTCGGGGTACGTACGAGCAGTACGTC. It codes for CASVLRGTYEQYV.